This TCR beta chain was sequenced during a study of neoadjuvant anti-PD-1 for oral cavity cancer (dated by TCRdb to about 2021). As for the study more broadly: Before curative-intent surgical resection, most patients were given three to four biweekly doses of nivolumab at 3 mg/kg. For patients who did not progress, a fourth nivolumab dose was given around day 43, followed by definitive surgical resection on days 50-56. Under RECIST 1.1, a patient counted as a responder if showing complete response, partial response or stable disease, and as a non-responder if showing progression. The parent correlative cohort had 11 to 12 patients and a response rate of roughly 32%.

Inclusive of the bounding cysteine and phenylalanine, the CDR3 is 15 residues long. Only CDR3 DNA remains: 45 bases, in frame from the first base. The germline V gene gives CDR1 as SNHLY and CDR2 as FYNNEI. At the junction V is shortened by 7 bases and J by 4 bases, with 17 bases in between. Reading the label with the study, this specimen's time point is: before neoadjuvant nivolumab. The patients had newly diagnosed stage II-IVA oral cavity squamous cell carcinoma and had not received any prior systemic or radiation treatment. The cohort was composed of patients with HPV-negative, locally advanced oral cavity squamous cell carcinoma. Samples came from a longitudinal correlative study of a single-arm phase II trial of neoadjuvant nivolumab in oral cavity squamous cell carcinoma. Genomic DNA-based TCRbeta sequencing was performed on subject-matched pre- and post-treatment PBMCs and tumors from three responders and three non-responders. Genomic DNA was isolated from tumor tissue using the Maxwell RSC DNA from Tissue kit.

Survey sequencing of tumors used two replicates per sample, and the tumor libraries mostly started from 4 to 6 ug of input genomic DNA. Following the manufacturer's instructions, the team built TCRbeta libraries using the immunoSEQ hsTCRbeta kit. An Illumina NovaSeq 6000 S4 flow cell was used to sequence the final libraries, which had first been combined to 3 nM. From the authors' description of their analysis: The immunoSEQ Analyzer was used for raw data preprocessing and quality control. The analysis was restricted to productive rearrangements, with each unique CDR3 amino acid sequence defining a clonotype. Repertoire clonality was estimated as the Gini-Simpson index, which was computed with the R package tcR. Student's t test was used to compare Gini indices, while Pearson correlation assessed associations with tumor size change. The clones in this table, taken by TCRdb from immuneACCESS, are in-frame only. Not every clone is retained; where verified, under half of the shortfall comes from an unresolved V gene, and the cause of the rest is unknown. The V and J calls and clone size are taken from that table; D and trimming were inferred from the DNA. For this sample the table gives approximately 7,200 clones, of which nearly 45% were detected only once. The top ten clonotypes cover 25% of the sample.

Regarding this clone: Its antigen is not yet known. No base quality information exists; no much larger clone differs at one position.

What the work shows at the level of the full study, not this receptor alone: The TCR analyses had only three patients in each response group, and the authors called for validation in larger cohorts. Larger post-treatment sizes of preexisting intratumoral clones correlated with greater tumor shrinkage, suggesting expansion of preexisting clones contributed to response. Higher pretreatment blood TCRbeta clonality and lower post-treatment tumor TCRbeta clonality were correlated with higher pretreatment blood Treg/Th17 ratios.

The TCR was taken from a person aged 35 to 85 with oral cavity squamous cell carcinoma. The chain is encoded by TRBV2 joined to TRBJ1-5, with a tentative D gene TRBD1 over 5 matching bases. Sample: tumor tissue, taken before nivolumab (anti-PD-1) treatment. The nucleotide sequence is TGTGCCAGCAAGCCCTCGTCGGGACGGAATCAGCCCCAGCATTTT. Its translation reads: CASKPSSGRNQPQHF.